This T cell receptor (beta chain) was identified in a study of T-cell reconstitution after alpha-beta-depleted transplantation in children. This clonotype was observed many times. Library preparation (for TCRbeta) was performed with unique molecular identifiers. TCRdb reanalysed the PCR reads using MiXCR and keeps one entry per CDR3 protein. The sample gives roughly 100,000 distinct CDR3 sequences, 6% of which show up once; 5.5% to 7% is in the top ten. CDR3 size: 15 residues. Germline lookup yields CDR1 MNHEY and CDR2 SVGAGI. The V segment lost 8 bases and the J segment 2 bases; nucleotides outside the gene matches: 7.

Specimen: PBMCs, mostly from graft donor cells, collected 60 days after TCRalphabeta/CD19-depleted stem cell transplant. The chain has TRBV6-5 and TRBJ1-5; 9 positions match TRBD1. The clonotype originates from a female patient aged 2-9 years who had a stem cell transplant for Fanconi anemia, so the T cells may come from the graft donor. The CDR3 is CASSGQGGGNQPQHF. The CDR3 DNA reads TGTGCCAGCTCGGGACAGGGTGGGGGCAATCAGCCCCAGCATTTT.